A selection of T cell receptor beta chains follows, all from one sample in a study of T cell therapy after organ transplantation. TCRdb's table, derived via immunoSEQ multiplex PCR, lists solely in-frame clones and lacks some. This table holds over 20,000 clones, 84% found once. These receptors' antigens are unknown. This specimen consisted of CD8+ T cells from blood, obtained after autologous CMV-specific T cell therapy. The receptors derive from a human patient who had received a solid organ transplant and had CMV disease. T cells may partly derive from the graft donor. Both conserved end residues are part of each CDR3. Fields, in order: V gene, J gene, clone size, D gene, CDR3 protein, CDR3 DNA. The D gene is left open where the match is weak. Clone size, where shown, is once, few, many, or a class for clones that have expanded.

V gene: TRBV19
J gene: TRBJ2-1
clone size: -
D gene: TRBD2
CDR3 protein: CASSIEGGRDSYNEQFF
CDR3 DNA: TGTGCCAGTAGTATAGAAGGCGGGAGGGATTCCTACAATGAGCAGTTCTTC

V gene: TRBV4-2
J gene: TRBJ2-7
clone size: -
D gene: -
CDR3 protein: CASSQGGPSYEQYF
CDR3 DNA: TGTGCCAGCAGCCAAGGGGGGCCGTCCTACGAGCAGTACTTC

V gene: TRBV9
J gene: TRBJ2-3
clone size: -
D gene: -
CDR3 protein: CASSALRTDTQYF
CDR3 DNA: TGTGCCAGCAGCGCCCTGCGCACAGATACGCAGTATTTT

V gene: TRBV6-5
J gene: TRBJ2-7
clone size: -
D gene: TRBD2
CDR3 protein: CASSELALPSYEQYF
CDR3 DNA: TGTGCCAGCAGCGAACTAGCGCTCCCCTCCTACGAGCAGTACTTC

V gene: TRBV6-5
J gene: TRBJ1-2
clone size: -
D gene: TRBD1
CDR3 protein: CASSFGTGGAYGYTF
CDR3 DNA: TGTGCCAGCAGTTTCGGGACAGGGGGCGCGTATGGCTACACCTTC

V gene: TRBV4-3
J gene: TRBJ1-4
clone size: -
D gene: TRBD1
CDR3 protein: CASSLGDRVTNEKLFF
CDR3 DNA: TGCGCCAGCAGCCTTGGGGACAGGGTGACTAATGAAAAACTGTTTTTT

V gene: TRBV28
J gene: TRBJ1-5
clone size: -
D gene: -
CDR3 protein: CASSFRDIHQPQHF
CDR3 DNA: TGTGCCAGCAGTTTCCGGGACATACATCAGCCCCAGCATTTT

V gene: TRBV5-1
J gene: TRBJ2-1
clone size: -
D gene: -
CDR3 protein: CASRAVRSSYNEQFF
CDR3 DNA: TGCGCCAGCAGAGCGGTCAGGAGCTCCTACAATGAGCAGTTCTTC

V gene: TRBV6-1
J gene: TRBJ2-1
clone size: -
D gene: -
CDR3 protein: CASSEAQGIGNEQFF
CDR3 DNA: TGTGCCAGCAGTGAAGCGCAGGGAATAGGCAATGAGCAGTTCTTC

V gene: TRBV5-6
J gene: TRBJ2-7
clone size: -
D gene: -
CDR3 protein: CASSFLDNYEQYF
CDR3 DNA: TGTGCCAGCAGCTTCCTGGACAACTACGAGCAGTACTTC

V gene: TRBV7-3
J gene: TRBJ2-3
clone size: few
D gene: -
CDR3 protein: CASSLFPLGGGTDTQYF
CDR3 DNA: TGTGCCAGCAGCTTATTCCCGTTAGGGGGAGGCACAGATACGCAGTATTTT

V gene: TRBV28
J gene: TRBJ1-2
clone size: few
D gene: TRBD1
CDR3 protein: CASSPPDRGRGSYGYTF
CDR3 DNA: TGTGCCAGCAGTCCTCCGGACAGGGGGCGCGGTTCGTATGGCTACACCTTC

V gene: TRBV7-9
J gene: TRBJ2-5
clone size: -
D gene: TRBD2
CDR3 protein: CASSSTSDKETQYF
CDR3 DNA: TGTGCCAGCAGCTCGACTAGCGACAAAGAGACCCAGTACTTC

V gene: TRBV6-1
J gene: TRBJ1-1
clone size: few
D gene: -
CDR3 protein: CASMGWPKNTEAFF
CDR3 DNA: TGTGCCAGCATGGGCTGGCCGAAGAACACTGAAGCTTTCTTT

V gene: TRBV6-5
J gene: TRBJ1-5
clone size: -
D gene: TRBD1
CDR3 protein: CASAYRGIHQPQHF
CDR3 DNA: TGTGCCAGCGCTTACAGGGGAATCCATCAGCCCCAGCATTTT

V gene: TRBV6-5
J gene: TRBJ1-6
clone size: few
D gene: -
CDR3 protein: CASSGWNSPLHF
CDR3 DNA: TGTGCCAGCTCAGGGTGGAATTCACCCCTCCACTTT

V gene: TRBV11-2
J gene: TRBJ2-3
clone size: -
D gene: -
CDR3 protein: CASRSIADTQYF
CDR3 DNA: TGTGCCAGCCGGTCAATCGCAGATACGCAGTATTTT

V gene: TRBV6-5
J gene: TRBJ1-5
clone size: -
D gene: -
CDR3 protein: CASSYKENQPQHF
CDR3 DNA: TGTGCCAGCAGTTACAAGGAGAATCAGCCCCAGCATTTT

V gene: TRBV2
J gene: TRBJ1-1
clone size: -
D gene: -
CDR3 protein: CASSDSTGNTEAFF
CDR3 DNA: TGTGCCAGCAGTGACTCCACAGGAAACACTGAAGCTTTCTTT

V gene: TRBV9
J gene: TRBJ2-1
clone size: -
D gene: -
CDR3 protein: CASSVDGGIAYNEQFF
CDR3 DNA: TGTGCCAGCAGCGTAGATGGCGGCATAGCCTACAATGAGCAGTTCTTC

V gene: TRBV6-1
J gene: TRBJ2-1
clone size: -
D gene: -
CDR3 protein: CASSELIAGGEQFF
CDR3 DNA: TGTGCCAGCAGTGAACTTATAGCTGGGGGTGAGCAGTTCTTC

V gene: TRBV27
J gene: TRBJ1-1
clone size: -
D gene: -
CDR3 protein: CASSLFGTAEGTEAFF
CDR3 DNA: TGTGCCAGCAGTTTATTCGGCACAGCGGAGGGCACTGAAGCTTTCTTT

V gene: TRBV27
J gene: TRBJ2-5
clone size: -
D gene: TRBD2
CDR3 protein: CASSWIAGGQETQYF
CDR3 DNA: TGTGCCAGCAGTTGGATAGCGGGGGGTCAAGAGACCCAGTACTTC

V gene: TRBV28
J gene: TRBJ1-1
clone size: -
D gene: -
CDR3 protein: CASSRTERTEAFF
CDR3 DNA: TGTGCCAGCAGCCGGACAGAGCGCACTGAAGCTTTCTTT

V gene: TRBV9
J gene: TRBJ2-1
clone size: once
D gene: -
CDR3 protein: CASSVGGAGNEQFF
CDR3 DNA: TGTGCCAGCAGCGTAGGTGGGGCCGGCAATGAGCAGTTCTTC

V gene: TRBV4-3
J gene: TRBJ1-6
clone size: once
D gene: -
CDR3 protein: CASSDTENSPLHF
CDR3 DNA: TGCGCCAGCAGCGACACGGAGAATTCACCCCTCCACTTT

V gene: TRBV29-1
J gene: TRBJ2-7
clone size: -
D gene: -
CDR3 protein: CSVLQGYEQYF
CDR3 DNA: TGCAGCGTTCTCCAGGGCTACGAGCAGTACTTC

V gene: TRBV19
J gene: TRBJ2-7
clone size: -
D gene: TRBD1
CDR3 protein: CASSIGTGGYEQYF
CDR3 DNA: TGTGCCAGTAGTATAGGGACAGGGGGCTACGAGCAGTACTTC

V gene: TRBV4-3
J gene: TRBJ1-2
clone size: -
D gene: -
CDR3 protein: CASSQEGDTSYGYTF
CDR3 DNA: TGCGCCAGCAGCCAAGAGGGGGACACCTCATATGGCTACACCTTC

V gene: TRBV7-9
J gene: TRBJ2-7
clone size: -
D gene: TRBD2
CDR3 protein: CASSGVSGRVYEQYF
CDR3 DNA: TGTGCCAGCAGCGGTGTTAGCGGGAGAGTGTACGAGCAGTACTTC

V gene: TRBV11-2
J gene: TRBJ2-7
clone size: -
D gene: -
CDR3 protein: CASSTGGDYEQYF
CDR3 DNA: TGTGCCAGCAGCACGGGGGGCGACTACGAGCAGTACTTC

V gene: TRBV19
J gene: TRBJ2-1
clone size: -
D gene: -
CDR3 protein: CASSPGPLNEQFF
CDR3 DNA: TGTGCCAGTAGTCCGGGCCCTCTCAATGAGCAGTTCTTC

V gene: TRBV9
J gene: TRBJ2-1
clone size: -
D gene: -
CDR3 protein: CASSVGVRGDNEQFF
CDR3 DNA: TGTGCCAGCAGCGTAGGAGTCCGAGGTGACAATGAGCAGTTCTTC

V gene: TRBV5-1
J gene: TRBJ2-2
clone size: -
D gene: -
CDR3 protein: CASSLEGQAGELFF
CDR3 DNA: TGCGCCAGCAGCTTGGAAGGTCAGGCCGGGGAGCTGTTTTTT

V gene: TRBV12-5
J gene: TRBJ1-5
clone size: -
D gene: -
CDR3 protein: CASGSGLYQPQHF
CDR3 DNA: TGTGCTAGTGGTTCAGGGTTATATCAGCCCCAGCATTTT

V gene: TRBV4-3
J gene: TRBJ2-3
clone size: -
D gene: TRBD2
CDR3 protein: CASSQSIRTSGTDTQYF
CDR3 DNA: TGCGCCAGCAGCCAGTCGATTCGGACTAGCGGCACAGATACGCAGTATTTT

V gene: TRBV7-8
J gene: TRBJ2-7
clone size: -
D gene: -
CDR3 protein: CASSARDMDSPYEQYF
CDR3 DNA: TGTGCCAGCAGCGCCCGCGATATGGACAGCCCCTACGAGCAGTACTTC

V gene: TRBV4-3
J gene: TRBJ2-1
clone size: -
D gene: -
CDR3 protein: CASSQDALNNEQFF
CDR3 DNA: TGCGCCAGCAGCCAAGATGCGCTAAACAATGAGCAGTTCTTC

V gene: TRBV4-1
J gene: TRBJ2-3
clone size: -
D gene: -
CDR3 protein: CASSQPEQGRGTDTQYF
CDR3 DNA: TGCGCCAGCAGCCAACCGGAACAGGGGAGGGGGACAGATACGCAGTATTTT

V gene: TRBV19
J gene: TRBJ2-3
clone size: -
D gene: TRBD1
CDR3 protein: CASSPRTGADTQYF
CDR3 DNA: TGTGCCAGTAGTCCCCGGACAGGGGCGGATACGCAGTATTTT

V gene: TRBV25-1
J gene: TRBJ2-1
clone size: -
D gene: -
CDR3 protein: CAIGERSYNEQFF
CDR3 DNA: TGTGCCATCGGGGAGCGCTCCTACAATGAGCAGTTCTTC

V gene: TRBV27
J gene: TRBJ2-4
clone size: -
D gene: -
CDR3 protein: CASSMRFGQNIQYF
CDR3 DNA: TGTGCCAGCAGCATGCGTTTCGGACAAAACATTCAGTACTTC

V gene: TRBV28
J gene: TRBJ2-1
clone size: -
D gene: TRBD1
CDR3 protein: CASRGQGLLNEQFF
CDR3 DNA: TGTGCCAGCAGGGGACAGGGATTGCTGAATGAGCAGTTCTTC

V gene: TRBV9
J gene: TRBJ2-1
clone size: -
D gene: TRBD2
CDR3 protein: CASSVGSGGYNEQFF
CDR3 DNA: TGTGCCAGCAGCGTAGGCAGCGGGGGGTACAATGAGCAGTTCTTC

V gene: TRBV27
J gene: TRBJ1-1
clone size: once
D gene: -
CDR3 protein: CASSLIGSEAFF
CDR3 DNA: TGTGCCAGCAGTTTAATCGGGTCTGAAGCTTTCTTT

V gene: TRBV6-5
J gene: TRBJ2-7
clone size: medium-sized
D gene: -
CDR3 protein: CASTPGLASYEQYF
CDR3 DNA: TGTGCCAGCACCCCCGGCCTGGCCTCCTACGAGCAGTACTTC

V gene: TRBV4-2
J gene: TRBJ1-1
clone size: -
D gene: -
CDR3 protein: CASSQDYGLGAGGAFF
CDR3 DNA: TGTGCCAGCAGCCAAGATTACGGTTTAGGGGCAGGCGGAGCTTTCTTT

V gene: TRBV27
J gene: TRBJ2-7
clone size: -
D gene: -
CDR3 protein: CASTPTAGGSYEQYF
CDR3 DNA: TGTGCCAGCACCCCTACGGCGGGCGGGTCCTACGAGCAGTACTTC

V gene: TRBV7-2
J gene: TRBJ1-1
clone size: -
D gene: -
CDR3 protein: CASSSKYTEAFF
CDR3 DNA: TGTGCCAGCAGCTCGAAGTACACTGAAGCTTTCTTT

V gene: TRBV29-1
J gene: TRBJ2-1
clone size: -
D gene: -
CDR3 protein: CSVYGLLAVYNEQFF
CDR3 DNA: TGCAGCGTTTACGGGTTGTTAGCGGTGTACAATGAGCAGTTCTTC

V gene: TRBV28
J gene: TRBJ2-1
clone size: -
D gene: TRBD1
CDR3 protein: CASSLDGTGVNYNEQFF
CDR3 DNA: TGTGCCAGCAGTTTAGACGGGACAGGAGTTAACTACAATGAGCAGTTCTTC

V gene: TRBV2
J gene: TRBJ2-1
clone size: -
D gene: -
CDR3 protein: CASSEAPLGAYNEQFF
CDR3 DNA: TGTGCCAGCAGTGAAGCCCCCTTGGGGGCTTACAATGAGCAGTTCTTC

V gene: TRBV4-3
J gene: TRBJ2-1
clone size: once
D gene: -
CDR3 protein: CASSPSSAAGDRNEQFF
CDR3 DNA: TGCGCCAGCAGCCCTTCCTCAGCGGCAGGGGATCGCAATGAGCAGTTCTTC

V gene: TRBV5-8
J gene: TRBJ1-5
clone size: -
D gene: -
CDR3 protein: CASSLGQNSNQPQHF
CDR3 DNA: TGTGCCAGCAGCTTGGGGCAGAATAGCAATCAGCCCCAGCATTTT

V gene: TRBV27
J gene: TRBJ2-7
clone size: few
D gene: -
CDR3 protein: CASSLSRVGEQYF
CDR3 DNA: TGTGCCAGCAGTTTATCCCGCGTGGGCGAGCAGTACTTC

V gene: TRBV6-6
J gene: TRBJ2-1
clone size: once
D gene: -
CDR3 protein: CASGLDNEQFF
CDR3 DNA: TGTGCCAGCGGCTTAGACAATGAGCAGTTCTTC

V gene: TRBV19
J gene: TRBJ2-3
clone size: -
D gene: -
CDR3 protein: CASSIVGGSTDTQYF
CDR3 DNA: TGTGCCAGTAGTATAGTGGGGGGCAGCACAGATACGCAGTATTTT

V gene: TRBV5-6
J gene: TRBJ1-2
clone size: -
D gene: -
CDR3 protein: CASSLEGAGSWYYGYTF
CDR3 DNA: TGTGCCAGCAGCTTGGAAGGGGCCGGGTCCTGGTACTATGGCTACACCTTC

V gene: TRBV7-9
J gene: TRBJ2-7
clone size: -
D gene: -
CDR3 protein: CASSLVGFDEQYF
CDR3 DNA: TGTGCCAGCAGCTTAGTAGGGTTCGACGAGCAGTACTTC

V gene: TRBV18
J gene: TRBJ2-7
clone size: -
D gene: -
CDR3 protein: CASSPPDGTYEQYF
CDR3 DNA: TGTGCCAGCTCACCACCGGACGGTACCTACGAGCAGTACTTC